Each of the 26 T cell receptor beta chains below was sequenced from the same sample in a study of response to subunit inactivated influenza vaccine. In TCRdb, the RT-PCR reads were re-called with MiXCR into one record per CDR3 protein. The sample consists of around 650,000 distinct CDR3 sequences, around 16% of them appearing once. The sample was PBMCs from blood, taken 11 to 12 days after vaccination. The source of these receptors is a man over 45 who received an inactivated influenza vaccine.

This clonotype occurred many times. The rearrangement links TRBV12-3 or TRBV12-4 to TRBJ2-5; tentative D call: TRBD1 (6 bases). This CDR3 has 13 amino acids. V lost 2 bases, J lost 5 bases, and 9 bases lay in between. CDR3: CASSLNRAETQYF. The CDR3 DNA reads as TGTGCCAGCAGTTTAAACAGGGCCGAGACCCAGTACTTC.

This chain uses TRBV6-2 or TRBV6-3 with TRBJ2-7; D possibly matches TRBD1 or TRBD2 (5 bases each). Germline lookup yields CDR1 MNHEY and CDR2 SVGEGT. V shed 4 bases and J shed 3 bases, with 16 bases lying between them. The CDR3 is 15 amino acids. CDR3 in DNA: TGTGCCAGCAGTTCCTCCGGGACGTCTTTCTACGAGCAGTACTTC. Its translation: CASSSSGTSFYEQYF.

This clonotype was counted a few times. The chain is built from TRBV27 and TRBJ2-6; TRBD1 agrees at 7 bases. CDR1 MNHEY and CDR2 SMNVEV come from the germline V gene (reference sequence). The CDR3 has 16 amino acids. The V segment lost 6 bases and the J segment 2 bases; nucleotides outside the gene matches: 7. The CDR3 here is CASRYLGGTGANVLTF. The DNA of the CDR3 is TGTGCCAGCAGGTACTTAGGGGGCACTGGGGCCAACGTCCTGACTTTC.

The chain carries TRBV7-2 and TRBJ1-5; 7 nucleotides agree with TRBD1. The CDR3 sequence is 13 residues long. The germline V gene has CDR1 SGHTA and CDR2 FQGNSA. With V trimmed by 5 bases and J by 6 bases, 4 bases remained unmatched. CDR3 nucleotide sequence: TGTGCCAGCAGCCCGACAGGGTTTCAGCCCCAGCATTTT. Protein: CASSPTGFQPQHF.

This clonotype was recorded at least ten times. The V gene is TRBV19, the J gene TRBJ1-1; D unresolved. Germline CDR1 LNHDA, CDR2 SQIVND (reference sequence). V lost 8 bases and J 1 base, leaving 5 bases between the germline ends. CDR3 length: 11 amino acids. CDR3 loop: CASRRNTEAFF. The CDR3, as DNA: TGTGCCAGTCGCCGGAACACTGAAGCTTTCTTT.

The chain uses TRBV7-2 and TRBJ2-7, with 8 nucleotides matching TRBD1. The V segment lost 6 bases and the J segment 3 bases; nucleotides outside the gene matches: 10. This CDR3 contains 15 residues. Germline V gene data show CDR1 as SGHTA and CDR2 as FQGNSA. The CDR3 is CASRKDRVGGYEQYF. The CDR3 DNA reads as TGTGCCAGCAGAAAGGACAGGGTGGGGGGCTACGAGCAGTACTTC.

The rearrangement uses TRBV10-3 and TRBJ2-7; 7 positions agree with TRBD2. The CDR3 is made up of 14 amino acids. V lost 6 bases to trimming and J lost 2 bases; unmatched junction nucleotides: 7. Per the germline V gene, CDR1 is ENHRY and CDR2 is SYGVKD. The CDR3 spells CAIRKTAGTYEQYF. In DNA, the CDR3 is TGTGCCATCAGGAAAACAGCGGGAACCTACGAGCAGTACTTC.

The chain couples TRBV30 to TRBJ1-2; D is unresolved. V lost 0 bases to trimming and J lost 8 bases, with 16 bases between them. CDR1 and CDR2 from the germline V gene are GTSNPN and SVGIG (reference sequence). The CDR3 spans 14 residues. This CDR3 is CAWSVRPRSGGYTF. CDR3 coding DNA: TGTGCCTGGAGTGTAAGACCCCGATCAGGCGGCTACACCTTC.

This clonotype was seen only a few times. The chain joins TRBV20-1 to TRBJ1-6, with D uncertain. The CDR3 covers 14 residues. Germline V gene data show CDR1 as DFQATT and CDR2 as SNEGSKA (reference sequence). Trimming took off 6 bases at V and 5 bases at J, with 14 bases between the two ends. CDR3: CSADTDGDNSPLHF. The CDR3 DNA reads TGCAGTGCCGACACAGACGGCGATAATTCACCCCTCCACTTT.

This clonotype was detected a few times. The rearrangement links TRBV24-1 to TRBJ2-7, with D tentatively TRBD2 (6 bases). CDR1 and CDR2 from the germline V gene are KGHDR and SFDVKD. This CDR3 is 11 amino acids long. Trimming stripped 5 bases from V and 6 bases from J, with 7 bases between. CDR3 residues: CATSVGGEQYF. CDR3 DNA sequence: TGTGCCACCAGTGTGGGGGGCGAGCAGTACTTC.

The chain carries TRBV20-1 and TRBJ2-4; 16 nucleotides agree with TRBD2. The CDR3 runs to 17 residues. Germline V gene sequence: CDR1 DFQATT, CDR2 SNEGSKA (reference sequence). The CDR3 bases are TGCAGCGTCGGGACTAGCGGGAGGGCCGGGGCCAAAAACATTCAGTACTTC. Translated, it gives CSVGTSGRAGAKNIQYF.

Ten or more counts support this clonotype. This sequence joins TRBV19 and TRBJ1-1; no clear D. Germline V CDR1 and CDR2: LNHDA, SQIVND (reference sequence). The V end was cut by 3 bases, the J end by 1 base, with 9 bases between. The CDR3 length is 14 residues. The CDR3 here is CASSMAGGNTEAFF. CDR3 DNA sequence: TGTGCCAGTAGTATGGCCGGAGGGAACACTGAAGCTTTCTTT. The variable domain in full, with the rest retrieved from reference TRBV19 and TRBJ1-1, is DGGITQSPKYLFRKEGQNVTLSCEQNLNHDAMYWYRQDPGQGLRLIYYSQIVNDFQKGDIAEGYSVSREKKESFPLTVTSAQKNPTAFYLCASSMAGGNTEAFFGQGTRLTVV.

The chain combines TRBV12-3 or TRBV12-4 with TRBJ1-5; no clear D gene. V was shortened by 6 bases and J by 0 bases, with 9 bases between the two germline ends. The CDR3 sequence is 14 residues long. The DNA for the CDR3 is TGTGCCAGCAGATTTGGGTATAGCAATCAGCCCCAGCATTTT. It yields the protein CASRFGYSNQPQHF.

CDR3 nucleotides: TGTGCCAGCGAGCAAGGGGCTAGCGGGAGCCCCTACGAGCAGTACTTC. It encodes CASEQGASGSPYEQYF. The chain uses TRBV2 and TRBJ2-7, with 10 bases matching TRBD2. Germline loops: CDR1 SNHLY, CDR2 FYNNEI. The J segment lost 2 bases and the V segment lost 8 bases, leaving 12 bases of the junction unmatched. This CDR3 has 16 residues.

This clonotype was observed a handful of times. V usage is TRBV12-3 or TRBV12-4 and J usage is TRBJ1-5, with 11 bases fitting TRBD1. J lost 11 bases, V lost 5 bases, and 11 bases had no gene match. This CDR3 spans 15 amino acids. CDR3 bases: TGTGCCAGCAGTCCTACTGGACAGGGGGCGGGGTCCCAGCATTTT. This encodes CASSPTGQGAGSQHF.

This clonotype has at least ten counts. This CDR3 is CASSESGTFLYEQYF. The CDR3 DNA follows: TGTGCCAGCAGTGAATCCGGGACCTTCCTCTACGAGCAGTACTTC. The genes are TRBV6-1 and TRBJ2-7; D may correspond to TRBD1 or TRBD2 (5 bases each). CDR1 is MNHNS and CDR2 is SASEGT in the germline V gene. Trimming cost V 2 bases and J 3 bases, with 14 bases left between them. The length of the CDR3 is 15 residues.

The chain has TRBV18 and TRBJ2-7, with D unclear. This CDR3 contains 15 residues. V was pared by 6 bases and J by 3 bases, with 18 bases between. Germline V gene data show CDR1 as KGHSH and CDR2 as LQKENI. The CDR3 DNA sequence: TGTGCCAGCTCGGACGATGAGCAGTATTTCTACGAGCAGTACTTC. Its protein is CASSDDEQYFYEQYF.

CDR3 DNA sequence: TGTGCCAGCAGTGCCTCTAGCGGGAGTGGTTACAATGAGCAGTTCTTC. Translated, it gives CASSASSGSGYNEQFF. The chain has TRBV6-1 and TRBJ2-1; TRBD2 agrees at 10 bases. CDR3 length: 16 amino acids. V gave up 4 bases and J gave up 4 bases; unmatched junction bases: 7. Germline loops: CDR1 MNHNS, CDR2 SASEGT.

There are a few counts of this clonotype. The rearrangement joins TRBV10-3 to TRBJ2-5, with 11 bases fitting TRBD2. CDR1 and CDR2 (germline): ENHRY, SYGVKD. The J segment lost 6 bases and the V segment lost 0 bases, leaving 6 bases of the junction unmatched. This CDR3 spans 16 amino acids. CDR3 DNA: TGTGCCATCAGTGAGTCGACTAGCGGGAAGGGGAAGACCCAGTACTTC. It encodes CAISESTSGKGKTQYF.

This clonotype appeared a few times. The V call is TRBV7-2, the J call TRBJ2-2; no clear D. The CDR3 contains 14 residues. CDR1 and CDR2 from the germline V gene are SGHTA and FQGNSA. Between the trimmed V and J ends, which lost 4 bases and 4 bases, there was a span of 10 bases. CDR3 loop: CASSSQVATGELFF. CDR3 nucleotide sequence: TGTGCCAGCAGCTCCCAGGTGGCCACCGGGGAGCTGTTTTTT.

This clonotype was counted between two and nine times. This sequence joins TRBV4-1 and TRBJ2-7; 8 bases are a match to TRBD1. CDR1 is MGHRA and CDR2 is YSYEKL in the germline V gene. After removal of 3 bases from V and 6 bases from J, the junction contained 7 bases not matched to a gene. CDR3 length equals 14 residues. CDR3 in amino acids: CASSQRTGLGEQYF. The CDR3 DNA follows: TGCGCCAGCAGCCAGAGGACAGGGCTGGGCGAGCAGTACTTC.

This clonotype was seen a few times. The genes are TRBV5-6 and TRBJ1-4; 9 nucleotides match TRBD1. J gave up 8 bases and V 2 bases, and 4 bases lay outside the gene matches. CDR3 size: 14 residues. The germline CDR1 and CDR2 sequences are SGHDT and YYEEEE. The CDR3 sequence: CASSFGTGKEKLFF. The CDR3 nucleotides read TGTGCCAGCAGCTTCGGGACAGGGAAGGAAAAACTGTTTTTT.

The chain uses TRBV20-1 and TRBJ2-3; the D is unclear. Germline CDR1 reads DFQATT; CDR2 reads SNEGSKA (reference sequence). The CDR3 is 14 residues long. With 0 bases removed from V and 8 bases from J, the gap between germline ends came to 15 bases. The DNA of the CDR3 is TGCAGTGCTAGAGATCCATTCGAGAGTACTACGCAGTATTTT. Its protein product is CSARDPFESTTQYF.

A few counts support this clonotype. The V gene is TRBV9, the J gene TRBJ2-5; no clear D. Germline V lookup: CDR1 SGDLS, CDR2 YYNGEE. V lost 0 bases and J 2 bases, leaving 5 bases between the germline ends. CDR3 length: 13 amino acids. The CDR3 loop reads CASSVGMQETQYF. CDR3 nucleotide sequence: TGTGCCAGCAGCGTAGGCATGCAAGAGACCCAGTACTTC.

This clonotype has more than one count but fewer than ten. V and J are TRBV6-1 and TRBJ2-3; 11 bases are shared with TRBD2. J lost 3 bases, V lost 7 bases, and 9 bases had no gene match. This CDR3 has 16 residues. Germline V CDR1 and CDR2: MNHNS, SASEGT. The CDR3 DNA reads TGTGCCAGCACCAAGTGGGGACTAGCGGCTACAGATACGCAGTATTTT. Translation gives CASTKWGLAATDTQYF.

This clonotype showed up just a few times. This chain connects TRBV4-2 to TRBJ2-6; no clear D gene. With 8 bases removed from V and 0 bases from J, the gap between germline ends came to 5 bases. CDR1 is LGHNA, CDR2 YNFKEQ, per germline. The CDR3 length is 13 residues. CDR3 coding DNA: TGTGCCAGCGGGAACTCTGGGGCCAACGTCCTGACTTTC. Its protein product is CASGNSGANVLTF.